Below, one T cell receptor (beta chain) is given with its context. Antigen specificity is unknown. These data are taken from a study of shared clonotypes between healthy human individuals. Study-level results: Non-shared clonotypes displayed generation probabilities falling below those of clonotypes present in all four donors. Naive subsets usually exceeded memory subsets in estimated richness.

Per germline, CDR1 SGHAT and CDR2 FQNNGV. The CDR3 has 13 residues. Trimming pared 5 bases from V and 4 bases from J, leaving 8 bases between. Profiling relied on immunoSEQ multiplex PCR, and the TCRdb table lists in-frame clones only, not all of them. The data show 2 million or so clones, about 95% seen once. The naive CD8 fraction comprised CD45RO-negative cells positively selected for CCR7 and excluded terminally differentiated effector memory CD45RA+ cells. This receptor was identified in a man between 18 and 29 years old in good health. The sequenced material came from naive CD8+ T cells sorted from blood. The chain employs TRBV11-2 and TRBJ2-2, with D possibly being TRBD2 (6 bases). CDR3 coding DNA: TGTGCCAGCAGCGAGGAGGGCACCGGGGAGCTGTTTTTT. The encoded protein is CASSEEGTGELFF.